This TCR beta chain was profiled in a study of shared clonotypes between healthy human individuals. The genomic DNA of each subset was split evenly across several immunoSEQ plates. The data were produced by immunoSEQ multiplex PCR, yet TCRdb's version contains in-frame clones alone and is incomplete. The table shows 700,000 or so clones, with 72% occurring only once. V trimming: 3 bases; J trimming: 4 bases; junction bases outside the gene matches: 6. The V gene's germline CDR1 is LNHDA and CDR2 SQIVND (reference sequence). The CDR3 length is 16 residues. The rearrangement links TRBV19 to TRBJ1-3; 10 positions match TRBD1. The receptor's source is a woman aged 30 to 39 in good health. Material: memory CD4+ T cells sorted from blood. Specified subset: CD45RA-negative fraction. For the CDR3, the DNA is TGTGCCAGTAGTATCCCAGGGACAGGGGTCGGAAACACCATATATTTT. It encodes CASSIPGTGVGNTIYF. Using reference TRBV19 and TRBJ1-3 for the parts outside the CDR3, the full variable domain is DGGITQSPKYLFRKEGQNVTLSCEQNLNHDAMYWYRQDPGQGLRLIYYSQIVNDFQKGDIAEGYSVSREKKESFPLTVTSAQKNPTAFYLCASSIPGTGVGNTIYFGEGSWLTVV.